Listed below are T cell receptor beta chains from one sample, sequenced in a study of radiation and T cells in renal cell carcinoma. Produced via immunoSEQ multiplex PCR; TCRdb's table is partial and in-frame only. The sample consists of fewer than 45,000 clones, roughly 82% of them appearing once. The sample here was blood, taken from a patient whose treatment included radiotherapy and nephrectomy. Receptors originate from a woman aged 70 to 79 with renal cell carcinoma. Each CDR3 is given with its conserved first and last residue. Each record gives: D gene, J gene, V gene, clone size, CDR3 DNA, CDR3 protein. A D gene is named only where the DNA matches it firmly. Expanded clones get a size class; other rows say once, few or many, or leave the size out.

NA TRBJ2-5 TRBV6-6 NA TGTGCCAGCAGTTTAACCGGGATGCAAGAGACCCAGTACTTC CASSLTGMQETQYF
TRBD1 TRBJ1-1 TRBV30 NA TGTGCCTGGAGCCCCAGGGGGTCTTTAAACACTGAAGCTTTCTTT CAWSPRGSLNTEAFF
NA TRBJ2-1 TRBV30 NA TGTGCCTGGAGCCCCGGACACCTCAATGAGCAGTTCTTC CAWSPGHLNEQFF
NA TRBJ2-2 TRBV15 NA TGTGCCACACAACGCGCGAACACCGGGGAGCTGTTTTTT CATQRANTGELFF
NA TRBJ1-1 TRBV15 few TGTGCCACCAGCCTCAGGGTAGTGGCTGAAGCTTTCTTT CATSLRVVAEAFF
NA TRBJ1-4 TRBV19 NA TGTGCCAGTACCCAACCGGGGGGCAGTGAAAAACTGTTTTTT CASTQPGGSEKLFF
TRBD1 TRBJ1-1 TRBV13 few TGTGCCAGCAGCTCCCGACAGGGGGACACTGAAGCTTTCTTT CASSSRQGDTEAFF
NA TRBJ2-7 TRBV5-1 NA TGCGCCAGCAGCTTGGGTGGGAGACGCTACGAGCAGTACTTC CASSLGGRRYEQYF
TRBD2 TRBJ2-1 TRBV10-3 once TGTGCCATTGGGGAGGGCGGGAGACTTCTGAATGAGCAGTTCTTC CAIGEGGRLLNEQFF
NA TRBJ1-6 TRBV25-1 NA TGTGCCAGCCAGCGAGGGAATTCACCCCTCCACTTT CASQRGNSPLHF
TRBD2 TRBJ2-1 TRBV18 NA TGTGCCAGCTCACCACTTTCCCCGGGAGGGCCCTACAATGAGCAGTTCTTC CASSPLSPGGPYNEQFF
NA TRBJ1-5 TRBV27 NA TGTGCCAGCAGCTTAAAGTATAGCAATCAGCCCCAGCATTTT CASSLKYSNQPQHF
NA TRBJ2-3 TRBV11-2 NA TGTGCCAGCAGCTTAGGAGGGGATTGGGGCACAGATACGCAGTATTTT CASSLGGDWGTDTQYF
NA TRBJ2-1 TRBV11-2 NA TGTGCCAGCAGCTTAGGGTGGGAGCAGTTCTTC CASSLGWEQFF
TRBD1 TRBJ2-7 TRBV2 once TGTGCCAGCAGTTTTTCCCGGGACAGGGCCTACGAGCAGTACTTC CASSFSRDRAYEQYF
TRBD1 TRBJ2-5 TRBV10-3 once TGTGCCATCAGACGACAGGGGGGACGGCAAGAGACCCAGTACTTC CAIRRQGGRQETQYF
NA TRBJ2-7 TRBV9 NA TGTGCCAGCAGCGTAGATGGGGGGTACGACGAGCAGTACTTC CASSVDGGYDEQYF
NA TRBJ2-3 TRBV4-2 NA TGTGCCAGCAGCCAAGGACTCAGGGGCACAGATACGCAGTATTTT CASSQGLRGTDTQYF
TRBD2 TRBJ2-5 TRBV5-1 NA TGCGCCAGCAGTCCCGAGGGGGGGACTAGCGGCTACCAAGAGACCCAGTACTTC CASSPEGGTSGYQETQYF
TRBD1 TRBJ2-7 TRBV10-3 NA TGTGCCATCGGACAGGGGAACGAGCAGTACTTC CAIGQGNEQYF
NA TRBJ2-7 TRBV11-1 NA TGTGCCAGCAGCCCCAGATCGTACGAGCAGTACTTC CASSPRSYEQYF
TRBD2 TRBJ2-1 TRBV13 NA TGTGCCAGCAGCCCAGGACTAGCGGGGCCCAATGAGCAGTTCTTC CASSPGLAGPNEQFF
TRBD1 TRBJ1-2 TRBV7-3 NA TGTGCCAGCAGCTTAATCCCCAGGGGGGACGGCGGCTACACCTTC CASSLIPRGDGGYTF
TRBD2 TRBJ2-5 TRBV5-4 NA TGTGCCAGCAGCTTTGGACTAGCGGGAGTTGAGACCCAGTACTTC CASSFGLAGVETQYF
TRBD1 TRBJ2-7 TRBV7-2 NA TGTGCCAGCAGTTTTGTCGGACAGGGCTACGAGCAGTACTTC CASSFVGQGYEQYF
NA TRBJ1-5 TRBV9 NA TGTGCCAGCAGCGCCGTAGGGGGTCTGAGCAATCAGCCCCAGCATTTT CASSAVGGLSNQPQHF
NA TRBJ2-7 TRBV4-1 once TGCGCCAGCAGCCTCGGGACCCCTGGGTACGAGCAGTACTTC CASSLGTPGYEQYF
NA TRBJ2-7 TRBV6-1 NA TGTGCCAGCAGTGATGTAGGGGCCGCGGTTCGTTACGAGCAGTACTTC CASSDVGAAVRYEQYF
NA TRBJ2-5 TRBV29-1 NA TGCAGCGTTGATATGGGCCTCCAAGAGACCCAGTACTTC CSVDMGLQETQYF
TRBD2 TRBJ2-7 TRBV27 NA TGTGCCAGCAGTTTACTAGCGGGGGATGGGTCCTACGAGCAGTACTTC CASSLLAGDGSYEQYF
NA TRBJ2-3 TRBV7-2 NA TGTGCCAGCACCTCGAGGCTAGCAAGCACAGATACGCAGTATTTT CASTSRLASTDTQYF
NA TRBJ1-1 TRBV5-6 NA TGTGCCAGCAGCTTGGACAGCTTGAACACTGAAGCTTTCTTT CASSLDSLNTEAFF
NA TRBJ1-1 TRBV7-2 NA TGTGCCAGCAGCTTCGAATCCGTGAACACTGAAGCTTTCTTT CASSFESVNTEAFF
NA TRBJ1-1 TRBV7-8 NA TGTGCCAGCAGCTTAGAGGTCTTTGGGGGCACTGAAGCTTTCTTT CASSLEVFGGTEAFF
NA TRBJ2-3 TRBV4-1 NA TGCGCCAGCAGCCAAGATGGGGGTCTGGGGGGAGATACGCAGTATTTT CASSQDGGLGGDTQYF
NA TRBJ1-2 TRBV6-5 few TGTGCCAGCAGTTACGACAACTTTAACTATGGCTACACCTTC CASSYDNFNYGYTF
NA TRBJ2-5 TRBV4-3 NA TGCGCCAGCAGCCGCGGGGACTTTCAAGAGACCCAGTACTTC CASSRGDFQETQYF
NA TRBJ2-1 TRBV7-9 NA TGTGCCAGCAGCTTCTTCCCCCGGGGACGGCTATACAATGAGCAGTTCTTC CASSFFPRGRLYNEQFF
NA TRBJ2-5 TRBV7-9 NA TGTGCCAGCAGCGTCCCGGGGCAAGAGACCCAGTACTTC CASSVPGQETQYF
NA TRBJ1-1 TRBV7-9 once TGTGCCAGCAGCTTCCTCCGGGCTTCAGGAGACACTGAAGCTTTCTTT CASSFLRASGDTEAFF
NA TRBJ1-4 TRBV4-2 NA TGTGCCAGCAGCAGGGGGGGAGGGGAGGGAGAAAAACTGTTTTTT CASSRGGGEGEKLFF
TRBD2 TRBJ2-1 TRBV19 NA TGTGCCAGTAGTACGACTAGCGGGGGGCCCGGCTCCTACAATGAGCAGTTCTTC CASSTTSGGPGSYNEQFF
TRBD1 TRBJ1-4 TRBV5-4 NA TGTGCCAGCAGCTCAGCGGGACAGTTTAATGAAAAACTGTTTTTT CASSSAGQFNEKLFF
TRBD1 TRBJ1-1 TRBV4-1 NA TGCGCCAGCAGCCAGACAGGGGGCCGGACTGAAGCTTTCTTT CASSQTGGRTEAFF
NA TRBJ2-7 TRBV7-9 NA TGTGCCAGCAGCTTAAGGGAGTACGAGCAGTACTTC CASSLREYEQYF
TRBD1 TRBJ1-6 TRBV18 NA TGTGCCAGCTCACCACGACAGGGGGAGAATTCACCCCTCCACTTT CASSPRQGENSPLHF
NA TRBJ1-5 TRBV6-6 NA TGTGCCAGCAGACCGGGGGGCAATCAGCCCCAGCATTTT CASRPGGNQPQHF
NA TRBJ2-6 TRBV2 NA TGTGCCAGCAGAACGGACCCCTCTGGGGCCAACGTCCTGACTTTC CASRTDPSGANVLTF